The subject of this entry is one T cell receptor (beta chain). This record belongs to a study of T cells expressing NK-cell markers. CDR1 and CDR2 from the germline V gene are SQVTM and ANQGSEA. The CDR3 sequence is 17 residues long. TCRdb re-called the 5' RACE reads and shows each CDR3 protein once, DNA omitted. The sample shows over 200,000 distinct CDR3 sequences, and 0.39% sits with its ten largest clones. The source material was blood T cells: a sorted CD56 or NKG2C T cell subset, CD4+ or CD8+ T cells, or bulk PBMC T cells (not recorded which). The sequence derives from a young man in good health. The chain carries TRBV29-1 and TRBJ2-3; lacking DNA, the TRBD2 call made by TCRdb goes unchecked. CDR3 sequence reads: CSVRGLAGGPGTDTQYF.